This TCR beta chain was observed in a study of shared clonotypes between healthy human individuals. The overall study: Per donor, CD8 memory used one plate, CD8 naive used two, CD4 memory used three and CD4 naive used three. Study-wide points: Generally, naive subsets came out with larger estimated richness than memory subsets. Relative to clonotypes present in all four donors, those not shared had lower generation probabilities.

This clone was counted between two and nine times. Antigen: not known. Here immunoSEQ multiplex PCR was the method, and the copy in TCRdb shows in-frame clones only, minus some. The data hold over a million clones, with around 78% observed a single time. CDR1 and CDR2 from the germline V gene are MDHEN and SYDVKM. The CDR3 is 15 amino acids. With 3 bases removed from V and 0 bases from J, the gap between germline ends came to 10 bases. The sequenced sample consisted of memory CD4+ T cells from PBMCs. Subset noted: CD45RA-negative fraction. This clonotype was obtained from a man aged 18 to 30 in good health. Some clones in this sample may be carry-over from other donors' samples. The V gene is TRBV28, the J gene TRBJ2-3; D is perhaps TRBD1 or TRBD2 (5 bases each). The CDR3 reads CASSFLGESTDTQYF. CDR3 sequence (DNA): TGTGCCAGCAGTTTTTTGGGGGAGAGCACAGATACGCAGTATTTT.